Presented here are 6 T cell receptor beta chains from one specimen sequenced in a study of cytomegalovirus exposure and HLA in healthy donors. PCR used 60 Vbeta primers and 13 Jbeta primers. Generated by immunoSEQ multiplex PCR, the TCRdb table keeps only in-frame clones and is missing some. This sample's table has approximately 110,000 clones. The sample was PBMCs. The receptors stem from a man aged 35 to 55 in good health and CMV-seropositive.

V and J are TRBV19 and TRBJ2-1, with 10 bases fitting TRBD2. Germline V gene lookup returns CDR1 LNHDA and CDR2 SQIVND (reference sequence). CDR3 length: 15 amino acids. V trimming: 4 bases; J trimming: 10 bases; junction bases outside the gene matches: 10. This CDR3 reads CASSRRAGGTIEQFF. The DNA of the CDR3 is TGTGCCAGTAGTAGGAGAGCGGGGGGGACAATAGAGCAGTTCTTC.

This chain links TRBV5-1 with TRBJ2-5, with D possibly matching TRBD1 (6 bases). The J call may be in error: the DNA end matches TRBJ2-7 better. Germline CDR1 is SGHRS and CDR2 is YFSETQ. This CDR3 has 14 residues. CDR3 nucleotides: TGCGCCAGCAGCTTCCCTGAGGGGGCCTACGAGCAGTACTTC. It encodes CASSFPEGAYEQYF.

The chain has TRBV19 and TRBJ2-3; 7 bases align to TRBD2. Germline trimming cut 5 bases from V and 9 bases from J; bases unmatched to any gene: 8. CDR1 is LNHDA, CDR2 SQIVND, per germline (reference sequence). The CDR3 spans 13 residues. CDR3 amino acids: CASSSLGRETQYF. The DNA of the CDR3 is TGTGCCAGTAGTTCCCTGGGGCGGGAGACGCAGTATTTT.

The chain carries TRBV18 and TRBJ1-1; D gene uncertain. CDR3 length equals 11 residues. From germline, CDR1 is KGHSH and CDR2 LQKENI. The V gene lost 8 bases and the J gene lost 0 bases, with 4 bases spanning the gap. CDR3: CASRLNTEAFF. CDR3 DNA: TGTGCCAGCCGGTTGAACACTGAAGCTTTCTTT.

The chain employs TRBV27 and TRBJ2-7; a possible D gene is TRBD2 (5 bases). The CDR3 is made up of 14 amino acids. Germline CDR1 MNHEY, CDR2 SMNVEV (reference sequence). The ends were cut back, 2 bases at V and 0 bases at J, with 8 bases in the middle. CDR3 region: CASSLGEFSYEQYF. DNA for the CDR3: TGTGCCAGCAGTTTAGGGGAGTTCTCCTACGAGCAGTACTTC.

The rearrangement uses TRBV9 and TRBJ2-1; TRBD2 matches at 14 bases. V dropped 3 bases and J dropped 9; count of bases not matched to a gene: 8. The CDR3 covers 16 residues. Germline CDR1 and CDR2: SGDLS and YYNGEE. CDR3 nucleotide sequence: TGTGCCAGCAGCGCCCAGGGACTAGCGGGAGTGAGTGAGCAGTTCTTC. It specifies CASSAQGLAGVSEQFF. Full variable domain (remainder filled in from reference TRBV9 and TRBJ2-1): DSGVTQTPKHLITATGQRVTLRCSPRSGDLSVYWYQQSLDQGLQFLIQYYNGEERAKGNILERFSAQQFPDLHSELNLSSLELGDSALYFCASSAQGLAGVSEQFFGPGTRLTVL.